The clone carrying this T cell receptor beta chain has at least ten counts. These data originate in a study of T-cell memory formation after mild COVID-19. Overall study: Each donor largely had its own TCR clusters.

The germline gives CDR1 SGHRS, CDR2 YFSETQ. The ends were cut back, 0 bases at V and 5 bases at J, with 9 bases in the middle. CDR3 length: 15 amino acids. Sample barcodes and UMIs were carried by the TCR alpha and TCR beta cDNA libraries that 5'RACE generated with constant-segment primers. One entry per CDR3 protein results from TCRdb running MiXCR on the 5' RACE reads. The profile shows 250,000 to 350,000 distinct CDR3 sequences, 15% to 20% of them singletons. The origin of this receptor is a man aged 18-30 years who had mild COVID-19 (a few samples of this study predate the infection). Cell type and time point are not known. This chain uses TRBV5-1 with TRBJ1-6; D gene ambiguous. The sequenced material came from PBMCs or a T cell subset sorted from them (not recorded which). The DNA of the CDR3 is TGCGCCAGCAGCTTGGGTTTCGGCGATAATTCACCCCTCCACTTT. This sequence encodes CASSLGFGDNSPLHF.